The 20 T cell receptor beta chains below were found in one sample sequenced in a study of T cells in Graves' hyperthyroidism and ophthalmopathy. RNA transcripts served as the template for amplifying TCR beta CDR3 regions. Initially, a first-round RT-PCR of the TCR CDR3 employed the HTBI primer set. MiXCR, applied by TCRdb to the multiplex PCR reads, yields one record per CDR3 protein. Among around 300,000 distinct CDR3 sequences listed, approximately 14% were seen once. The sequenced sample was blood. These receptors were obtained from a woman in her 40s with Graves' ophthalmopathy.

V usage is TRBV30 and J usage is TRBJ1-2, with TRBD1 as a possible D gene (5 bases). V lost 0 bases, J lost 8 bases, and 16 bases lay in between. In germline, CDR1 is GTSNPN, CDR2 SVGIG (reference sequence). The CDR3 is 14 residues long. CDR3 DNA: TGTGCCTGGAGTGTACGGGGGGGGACTAGAGGCTACACCTTC. Amino acids: CAWSVRGGTRGYTF.

The sample holds a few counts of this clonotype. The chain carries TRBV24-1 and TRBJ2-3; no reliable D call. The CDR3 length is 16 residues. From germline, CDR1 is KGHDR and CDR2 SFDVKD. V was cut by 3 bases and J by 1 base, with 13 bases left in between. CDR3 sequence: CATSDPAPDGTDTQYF. The CDR3 region has the DNA TGTGCCACCAGTGATCCTGCCCCGGACGGCACAGATACGCAGTATTTT.

The chain carries TRBV12-3 or TRBV12-4 and TRBJ2-7; 7 bases are shared with TRBD2. The CDR3 is 16 residues long. V dropped 3 bases and J dropped 3; count of bases not matched to a gene: 11. DNA for the CDR3: TGTGCCAGCAGTTTGCACCCGGGACTACCAGACTACGAGCAGTACTTC. Translation gives CASSLHPGLPDYEQYF.

This chain links TRBV28 with TRBJ2-2; D gene unclear. CDR3 size: 16 residues. CDR1 MDHEN and CDR2 SYDVKM come from the germline V gene. Trimming stripped 6 bases from V and 0 bases from J, with 14 bases between. The CDR3 region has the DNA TGTGCCAGCAGCTCGAGACGACGGGCGAACACCGGGGAGCTGTTTTTT. The encoded protein is CASSSRRRANTGELFF.

This clonotype showed up just a few times. The chain is built from TRBV6-1 and TRBJ2-5, with D perhaps assigned TRBD1 or TRBD2 (5 bases each). The CDR3 runs 12 residues. Germline values: CDR1 MNHNS, CDR2 SASEGT. V gave up 8 bases and J gave up 5 bases, with 12 bases separating them. The CDR3 reads CASGWGGETQYF. CDR3 bases: TGTGCCAGCGGCTGGGGCGGGGAGACCCAGTACTTC.

The chain carries TRBV7-9 and TRBJ2-6, with TRBD2 as a possible D gene (5 bases). Trimming took 4 bases from V and 0 from J, leaving 25 bases between them. The CDR3 has 21 residues. Germline CDR1 SEHNR, CDR2 FQNEAQ (reference sequence). The CDR3, as DNA: TGTGCCAGCAGCTCCGGGTGGAGGTCGAGCAGTCCCCGCTCTGGGGCCAACGTCCTGACTTTC. It translates to CASSSGWRSSSPRSGANVLTF.

This chain uses TRBV19 with TRBJ1-5; a weak D match, TRBD1 (6 bases). Trimming took off 5 bases at V and 6 bases at J, with 17 bases between the two ends. Germline-derived CDR1 and CDR2 are LNHDA and SQIVND (reference sequence). This CDR3 region has 15 residues. The CDR3 sequence is CASSLPQGTGQPQHF. As DNA, the CDR3 is TGTGCCAGTAGTCTCCCACAGGGAACCGGTCAGCCCCAGCATTTT. The whole variable domain, remainder taken from reference TRBV19 and TRBJ1-5, is DGGITQSPKYLFRKEGQNVTLSCEQNLNHDAMYWYRQDPGQGLRLIYYSQIVNDFQKGDIAEGYSVSREKKESFPLTVTSAQKNPTAFYLCASSLPQGTGQPQHFGDGTRLSIL.

This clonotype was detected ten times or more. The CDR3 bases are TGTGCCAGCAGTGCGACAGGGGGCAGCGGTGGAAACACCATATATTTT. Protein sequence: CASSATGGSGGNTIYF. The rearrangement uses TRBV28 and TRBJ1-3; TRBD1 aligns across 10 bases. V was clipped by 5 bases and J by 3 bases; unmatched bases: 7. This CDR3 region has 16 residues. The germline V gene encodes CDR1 MDHEN and CDR2 SYDVKM.

This clonotype has a count of ten or more. The chain carries TRBV20-1 and TRBJ2-2; D is possibly TRBD1 (5 bases). The CDR3 sequence is 13 residues long. The germline V gene has CDR1 DFQATT and CDR2 SNEGSKA (reference sequence). The V gene lost 0 bases and the J gene lost 7 bases, with 9 bases spanning the gap. This chain's CDR3 is CSARDQGVGELFF. The CDR3, as DNA: TGCAGTGCTAGAGATCAGGGTGTCGGGGAGCTGTTTTTT.

Ten or more counts support this clonotype. The chain employs TRBV27 and TRBJ2-2; 9 bases align to TRBD2. In germline, CDR1 is MNHEY, CDR2 SMNVEV (reference sequence). CDR3 length equals 17 residues. Trimming at V came to 6 bases and at J to 7 bases, leaving 15 bases not matched to a gene. The CDR3 DNA follows: TGTGCCAGCAGATATGCTAGCGGGGTGGGGGTGATCGGGGAGCTGTTTTTT. Protein sequence: CASRYASGVGVIGELFF.

The V gene is TRBV20-1, the J gene TRBJ1-6; maybe TRBD1 (6 bases). V was shortened by 0 bases and J by 3 bases, with 15 bases between the two germline ends. The germline V gene encodes CDR1 DFQATT and CDR2 SNEGSKA (reference sequence). This CDR3 is built from 17 residues. The CDR3 loop is CSARDPQGGGYNSPLHF. In DNA form, the CDR3 reads TGCAGTGCTAGAGACCCCCAGGGAGGGGGCTATAATTCACCCCTCCACTTT.

This sequence joins TRBV20-1 and TRBJ2-5, with TRBD1 as a possible D gene (5 bases). V lost 6 bases and J lost 4, with 21 bases in between. The V gene's germline CDR1 is DFQATT and CDR2 SNEGSKA (reference sequence). The length of the CDR3 is 15 residues. DNA of the CDR3: TGCAGTGCCCCCTATCTCAGGGCGGTGGGAGAGACCCAGTACTTC. Protein product: CSAPYLRAVGETQYF.

This clonotype was seen at least ten times. The genes are TRBV12-3 or TRBV12-4 and TRBJ2-3; D possibly corresponds to TRBD1 (5 bases). The CDR3 is made up of 15 amino acids. Deletions cut 6 bases from V and 3 bases from J, with 16 bases between. The CDR3 reads CASRESKGWTDTQYF. The CDR3 DNA follows: TGTGCCAGCAGGGAATCTAAGGGGTGGACAGATACGCAGTATTTT.

V is TRBV4-2 and J is TRBJ2-1; possibly TRBD2 for D (6 bases). Germline V gene data show CDR1 as LGHNA and CDR2 as YNFKEQ. CDR3 length: 18 amino acids. The V end was cut by 3 bases, the J end by 1 base, with 19 bases between. The CDR3 region is CASSQGLATISSYNEQFF. CDR3 sequence (DNA): TGTGCCAGCAGCCAGGGGCTAGCGACTATATCGTCCTACAATGAGCAGTTCTTC.

Concerning this clonotype: This clone may be a read error of a much larger clone one base away. The chain combines TRBV7-6 with TRBJ2-2; 8 nucleotides line up with TRBD2. The CDR3 has 15 residues. CDR1 is SGHVS, CDR2 FNYEAQ, per germline. For the CDR3, the DNA is TGTGCCAGCACCCCCACCAGCGGGAGTGCCGGGAAGCTGTTTTTT. Translation gives CASTPTSGSAGKLFF.

This clonotype was counted at least ten times. The V and J genes are TRBV11-3 and TRBJ2-3; D unclear. V gave up 5 bases and J gave up 1 base, with 7 bases separating them. The CDR3 is 13 amino acids. Per germline, CDR1 SGHNT and CDR2 YENEEA. The CDR3 DNA sequence: TGTGCCAGCAGCGGGTGGGGCACAGATACGCAGTATTTT. Translating gives CASSGWGTDTQYF.

The chain links TRBV2 to TRBJ1-1, with D possibly being TRBD1 (6 bases). The CDR3 is made up of 16 amino acids. Germline CDR1 SNHLY, CDR2 FYNNEI. Trimming removed 0 bases at V and 0 bases at J, with 11 bases between. The CDR3 bases are TGTGCCAGCAGTGAAGCAGGGACAAGAATGAACACTGAAGCTTTCTTT. The encoded protein is CASSEAGTRMNTEAFF. Combining the CDR3 with reference TRBV2 and TRBJ1-1 gives the whole variable domain EPEVTQTPSHQVTQMGQEVILRCVPISNHLYFYWYRQILGQKVEFLVSFYNNEISEKSEIFDDQFSVERPDGSNFTLKIRSTKLEDSAMYFCASSEAGTRMNTEAFFGQGTRLTVV.

This clonotype has ten or more counts. The chain carries TRBV18 and TRBJ2-7; D remains ambiguous. CDR1 is KGHSH, CDR2 LQKENI, per germline. The CDR3 runs to 14 residues. V dropped 0 bases and J dropped 2 bases, with 8 bases sitting between them. The CDR3 spells CASSPPTGTYEQYF. The CDR3 nucleotides read TGTGCCAGCTCACCACCGACTGGTACCTACGAGCAGTACTTC.

Points on this clonotype: One junction end disagrees with the germline gene, perhaps due to a read error. The chain joins TRBV10-3 to TRBJ2-5, with D possibly matching TRBD2 (5 bases). This CDR3 comprises 13 residues. The V gene's germline CDR1 is ENHRY and CDR2 SYGVKD. The chain's CDR3 is CATSERLVETQYF. The CDR3, as DNA: TGTGCCACCAGTGAGCGGCTAGTTGAGACCCAGTACTTC.

In this sample, this clonotype turned up a few times. V and J are TRBV3-1 and TRBJ2-3; D unclear. CDR1 is LGHDT, CDR2 YNNKEL, per germline (reference sequence). Between the trimmed V and J ends, which lost 1 base and 4 bases, there was a span of 9 bases. This CDR3 comprises 14 residues. DNA of the CDR3: TGTGCCAGCAGCCAAGCGGTAGGATCAGATACGCAGTATTTT. It is translated as CASSQAVGSDTQYF.